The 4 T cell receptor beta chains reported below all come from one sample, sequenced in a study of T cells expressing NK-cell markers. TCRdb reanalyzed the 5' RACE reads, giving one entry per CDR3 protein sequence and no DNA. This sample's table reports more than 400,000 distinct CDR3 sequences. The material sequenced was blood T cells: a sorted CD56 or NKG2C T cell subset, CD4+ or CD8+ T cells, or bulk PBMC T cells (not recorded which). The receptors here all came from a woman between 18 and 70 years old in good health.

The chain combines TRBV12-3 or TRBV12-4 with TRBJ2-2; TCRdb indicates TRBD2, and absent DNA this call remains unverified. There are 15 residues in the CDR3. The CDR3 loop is CASSFGAGDTGELFF.

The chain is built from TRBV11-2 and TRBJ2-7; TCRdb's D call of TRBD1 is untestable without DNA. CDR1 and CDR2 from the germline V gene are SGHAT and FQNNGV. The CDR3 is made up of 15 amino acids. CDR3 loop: CASSKVRDRVPLEYF.

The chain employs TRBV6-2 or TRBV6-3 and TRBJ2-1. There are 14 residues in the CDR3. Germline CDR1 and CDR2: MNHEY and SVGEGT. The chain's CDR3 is CASRIGTSYNEQFF.

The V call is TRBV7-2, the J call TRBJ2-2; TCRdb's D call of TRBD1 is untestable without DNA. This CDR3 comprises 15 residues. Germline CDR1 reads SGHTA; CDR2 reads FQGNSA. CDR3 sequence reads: CASSLGGPDTGELFF.